The rows below give T cell receptor beta chains drawn from one sample of a study of blood T cell repertoires in COVID-19. This table comes from immunoSEQ multiplex PCR, and its TCRdb copy is limited to in-frame clones, with some not included. Among approximately 240,000 clones, approximately 85% were seen once, and the ten largest hold around 3%. Material for sequencing was peripheral blood. Source of these receptors: a middle-aged man who had recovered from COVID-19. The CDR3 runs from the conserved cysteine through the conserved F or W. Fields, in order: CDR3 protein, CDR3 DNA, J gene, V gene, D gene, clone size. The D gene is left open where the match is weak. Only part of the rows carry a size: once, few, many, or a class if the clone is expanded.

CASSSPGRGTSYEQYF,TGTGCCAGCAGTTCTCCGGGACGGGGGACCTCCTACGAGCAGTACTTC,TRBJ2-7,TRBV6-2/TRBV6-3,NA,NA
CASSPLVGVDYNEQFF,TGTGCCAGCAGTCCATTAGTGGGAGTAGACTACAATGAGCAGTTCTTC,TRBJ2-1,TRBV27,NA,NA
CASSIGLLGGNIQYF,TGTGCCAGTAGTATCGGACTATTAGGAGGAAACATTCAGTACTTC,TRBJ2-4,TRBV19,NA,few
CASSLDRGYEQYF,TGTGCCAGCAGCTTGGACAGGGGCTACGAGCAGTACTTC,TRBJ2-7,TRBV5-4,TRBD1,once
CASSRGQLNNQPQHF,TGTGCCAGCAGCCGGGGACAGCTTAACAATCAGCCCCAGCATTTT,TRBJ1-5,TRBV6-5,TRBD1,NA
CAWSTGLNTGELFF,TGTGCCTGGAGTACAGGGCTCAACACCGGGGAGCTGTTTTTT,TRBJ2-2,TRBV30,NA,NA
CASRVGTGEAFF,TGTGCCAGCAGAGTCGGGACAGGGGAAGCTTTCTTT,TRBJ1-1,TRBV28,TRBD1,NA
CASSLSRTGAYNEQFF,TGTGCCAGCAGCTTATCACGGACAGGGGCCTACAATGAGCAGTTCTTC,TRBJ2-1,TRBV11-2,TRBD1,NA
CSVPFGTEAFF,TGCAGCGTTCCCTTCGGGACTGAAGCTTTCTTT,TRBJ1-1,TRBV29-1,NA,NA
CASSVQGLTFYNEQFF,TGTGCCAGCAGTGTCCAGGGCCTCACTTTCTACAATGAGCAGTTCTTC,TRBJ2-1,TRBV6-1,NA,NA
CASSQDKSLAGVTDTQYF,TGTGCCAGCAGCCAAGATAAAAGTCTAGCGGGAGTAACAGATACGCAGTATTTT,TRBJ2-3,TRBV3-1/TRBV3-2,TRBD2,NA
CASSQEVALAGRAGELFF,TGTGCCAGCAGCCAAGAAGTCGCGCTAGCGGGACGAGCCGGGGAGCTGTTTTTT,TRBJ2-2,TRBV3-1/TRBV3-2,TRBD2,NA
CASSEGMRDRASYNSPLHF,TGTGCCAGCAGTGAAGGGATGCGGGACAGGGCATCCTATAATTCACCCCTCCACTTT,TRBJ1-6,TRBV6-1,TRBD1,NA
CASSFSNEQFF,TGTGCCAGCAGCTTCTCCAATGAGCAGTTCTTC,TRBJ2-1,TRBV5-6,NA,NA
CASRMTSGVYEQYF,TGTGCCAGCAGAATGACTAGCGGGGTTTACGAGCAGTACTTC,TRBJ2-7,TRBV2,TRBD2,NA
CASSPGLAGAYEQYF,TGTGCCAGCAGTCCGGGACTAGCGGGAGCCTACGAGCAGTACTTC,TRBJ2-7,TRBV6-5,TRBD2,few
CASSSKSGSGANVLTF,TGCGCCAGCAGCTCAAAATCAGGCTCTGGGGCCAACGTCCTGACTTTC,TRBJ2-6,TRBV5-1,NA,NA
CASSSLDRGRQAFF,TGTGCCAGCAGCTCCTTGGACAGGGGGCGACAAGCTTTCTTT,TRBJ1-1,TRBV11-2,TRBD1,once
CASGPTSGSEDTQYF,TGTGCCAGCGGACCGACTAGCGGGAGTGAGGATACGCAGTATTTT,TRBJ2-3,TRBV18,TRBD2,NA
CASSPNLFGLAGVTHEQYF,TGCGCCAGCAGCCCCAATCTTTTTGGGCTAGCGGGAGTAACCCACGAGCAGTACTTC,TRBJ2-7,TRBV4-1,TRBD2,few
CASSPISAGGNTEAFF,TGTGCCAGCTCACCAATTTCCGCAGGGGGGAACACTGAAGCTTTCTTT,TRBJ1-1,TRBV18,TRBD1,NA
CASSYRVNYGYTF,TGTGCCAGCAGTTACCGGGTTAACTATGGCTACACCTTC,TRBJ1-2,TRBV6-5,NA,NA
CASSLRDRVSGELFF,TGTGCCAGCAGTTTAAGGGACAGGGTCTCCGGGGAGCTGTTTTTT,TRBJ2-2,TRBV27,TRBD1,once
CASSFTDRVAGYTF,TGTGCCAGCAGCTTCACGGACAGGGTGGCTGGCTACACCTTC,TRBJ1-2,TRBV7-8,TRBD1,NA
CASSFQDRGQDTQYF,TGTGCCAGCAGTTTCCAGGACAGGGGGCAAGATACGCAGTATTTT,TRBJ2-3,TRBV28,TRBD1,NA
CAHSAQGYGYTF,TGTGCCCACTCTGCACAGGGCTATGGCTACACCTTC,TRBJ1-2,TRBV6-5,NA,once
CASSRIGPTGGGYTF,TGTGCCAGCAGCAGAATTGGACCTACCGGGGGTGGCTACACCTTC,TRBJ1-2,TRBV6-6,NA,once
CASSTSGTSALMRFF,TGCGCCAGCAGTACGTCCGGGACTAGCGCCTTAATGCGGTTCTTC,TRBJ2-1,TRBV10-2,TRBD2,NA
CASSPGTGSSYNEQFF,TGTGCCAGCTCACCCGGCACGGGGAGCTCCTACAATGAGCAGTTCTTC,TRBJ2-1,TRBV18,NA,NA
CASRAGGNTGELFF,TGTGCCAGCCGGGCAGGGGGTAACACCGGGGAGCTGTTTTTT,TRBJ2-2,TRBV28,TRBD1,once
CASSFGQGNEKLFF,TGCGCCAGCAGCTTTGGACAGGGGAATGAAAAACTGTTTTTT,TRBJ1-4,TRBV5-1,TRBD1,NA
CASSLDRDSPLHF,TGTGCCAGCAGCTTGGACAGAGATTCACCCCTCCACTTT,TRBJ1-6,TRBV5-4,NA,few
CAWSVLRETSNGALHF,TGTGCCTGGAGTGTTTTGCGGGAAACCTCCAATGGTGCCCTCCACTTT,TRBJ1-6,TRBV30,NA,NA
CASSEAGTGTYYGYTF,TGTGCCAGCAGCGAAGCCGGGACAGGAACGTACTATGGCTACACCTTC,TRBJ1-2,TRBV7-9,TRBD1,few
CASSLKGGGEKLFF,TGTGCCAGCAGCTTGAAAGGAGGAGGCGAAAAACTGTTTTTT,TRBJ1-4,TRBV3-1/TRBV3-2,NA,NA
CASSVPDRVSNEQFF,TGTGCCAGTAGCGTCCCGGACAGGGTGTCCAATGAGCAGTTCTTC,TRBJ2-1,TRBV19,TRBD1,NA
CASSPQGSGTKNIQYF,TGTGCCAGCAGCCCACAGGGGAGTGGGACCAAAAACATTCAGTACTTC,TRBJ2-4,TRBV7-8,TRBD1,NA
CASSTAGLQETQYF,TGTGCCAGCAGCACGGCGGGACTTCAAGAGACCCAGTACTTC,TRBJ2-5,TRBV7-7,NA,NA
CASSESGTGDSEQYF,TGCGCCAGCAGTGAGTCGGGGACAGGGGATTCCGAGCAGTACTTC,TRBJ2-7,TRBV10-1,TRBD1,NA
CASSQTGRVHTEAFF,TGTGCCAGCAGCCAGACAGGGAGAGTGCACACTGAAGCTTTCTTT,TRBJ1-1,TRBV6-5,TRBD1,NA
CASSSLGTQYF,TGTGCCAGCAGTTCCCTTGGGACACAGTATTTT,TRBJ2-3,TRBV6-5,NA,NA
CASSLQSGGYGYTF,TGTGCCAGCAGCTTACAATCGGGGGGCTATGGCTACACCTTC,TRBJ1-2,TRBV7-9,NA,NA
CATSRVQGSFEQYF,TGTGCCACCAGCAGAGTACAGGGATCATTCGAGCAGTACTTC,TRBJ2-7,TRBV15,NA,NA
CAWRDGLVGWQYF,TGTGCCTGGAGGGATGGACTAGTAGGGTGGCAGTACTTC,TRBJ2-7,TRBV30,TRBD2,NA